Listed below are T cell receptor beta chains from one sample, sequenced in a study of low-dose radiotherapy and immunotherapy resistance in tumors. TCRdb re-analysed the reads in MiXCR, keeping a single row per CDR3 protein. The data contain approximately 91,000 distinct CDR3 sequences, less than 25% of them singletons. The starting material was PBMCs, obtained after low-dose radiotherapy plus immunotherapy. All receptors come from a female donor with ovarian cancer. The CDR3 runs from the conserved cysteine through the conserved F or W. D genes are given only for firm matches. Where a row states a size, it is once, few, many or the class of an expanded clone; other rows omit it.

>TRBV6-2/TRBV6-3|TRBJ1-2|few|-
CASSGIYRALRGYGYTF
TGTGCCAGCAGCGGCATTTATCGGGCCCTCCGCGGATATGGCTACACCTTC
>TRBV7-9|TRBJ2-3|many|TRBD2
CASSHSGSTDTQYF
TGTGCCAGCAGCCATAGCGGGAGCACAGATACGCAGTATTTT
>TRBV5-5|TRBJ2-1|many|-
CASSLGPTGYNEQFF
TGTGCCAGCAGCTTGGGTCCAACAGGCTACAATGAGCAGTTCTTC
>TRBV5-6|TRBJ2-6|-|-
CASSFQGSGANVLTF
TGTGCCAGCAGCTTCCAAGGCTCTGGGGCCAACGTCCTGACTTTC
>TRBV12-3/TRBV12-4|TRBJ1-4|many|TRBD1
CASSPGGGREKLFF
TGTGCCAGCAGTCCAGGGGGTGGTAGGGAAAAACTGTTTTTT
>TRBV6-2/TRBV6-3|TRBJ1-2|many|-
CASSLGHSGNNYGYTF
TGTGCCAGCAGCTTAGGACACAGTGGAAACAACTATGGCTACACCTTC
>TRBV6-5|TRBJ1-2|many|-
CASSYSWGSNYGYTF
TGTGCCAGCAGTTACTCATGGGGGTCGAACTATGGCTACACCTTC
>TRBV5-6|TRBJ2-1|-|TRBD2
CASSLGGGPSGLYNEQFF
TGTGCCAGCAGCTTGGGGGGAGGCCCTAGCGGTTTATACAATGAGCAGTTCTTC
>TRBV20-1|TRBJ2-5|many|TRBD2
CSARNQRGGRETQYF
TGCAGTGCTAGGAACCAGCGGGGGGGCCGGGAGACCCAGTACTTC
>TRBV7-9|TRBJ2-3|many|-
CASSLAGADTQYF
TGCGCCAGCAGCTTGGCAGGGGCAGATACGCAGTATTTT
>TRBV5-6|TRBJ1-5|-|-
CASSLGRSNQPQHF
TGTGCCAGCAGCTTGGGTCGGAGCAATCAGCCCCAGCATTTT
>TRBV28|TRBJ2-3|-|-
CAGGRTTGTDTQYF
TGTGCCGGTGGACGGACGACCGGCACAGATACGCAGTATTTT
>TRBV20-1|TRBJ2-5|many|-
CSARDNGKTQYF
TGCAGTGCTAGGGACAATGGAAAGACCCAGTACTTC
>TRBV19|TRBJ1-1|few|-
CASSLRASTEAFF
TGTGCCAGTAGTCTCAGGGCCAGCACTGAAGCTTTCTTT
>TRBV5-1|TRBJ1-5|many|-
CASSLDSGDNQPQHF
TGCGCCAGCAGCCTGGATTCAGGGGATAATCAGCCCCAGCATTTT
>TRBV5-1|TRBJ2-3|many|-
CASSVRQVDTQYF
TGCGCCAGCAGCGTTCGACAGGTTGACACGCAGTATTTT
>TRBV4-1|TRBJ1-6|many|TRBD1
CASSQGGQGDSPLHF
TGCGCCAGCAGCCAAGGGGGACAGGGGGATTCACCCCTCCACTTT
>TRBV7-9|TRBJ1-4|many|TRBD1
CASSFGTGLEKLFF
TGTGCCAGCAGCTTCGGGACAGGGTTAGAAAAACTGTTTTTT
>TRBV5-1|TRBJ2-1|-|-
CASSLRASGPNEQFF
TGCGCCAGCAGCTTGCGGGCCTCCGGCCCAAATGAGCAGTTCTTC
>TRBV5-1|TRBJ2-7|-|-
CASSSATGGGNGEQYF
TGCGCCAGCAGCTCGGCGACGGGGGGCGGAAACGGAGAGCAGTACTTC
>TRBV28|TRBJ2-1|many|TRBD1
CASSSPGQGDNEQFF
TGTGCCAGCAGTAGCCCGGGACAGGGGGATAATGAGCAGTTCTTC
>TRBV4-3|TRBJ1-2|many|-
CASSSSGVGYTF
TGCGCCAGCAGCAGTTCAGGGGTCGGCTACACCTTC
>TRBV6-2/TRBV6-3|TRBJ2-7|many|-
CASSYSLRRASYEQYF
TGTGCCAGCAGTTACTCGCTACGACGGGCGTCTTACGAGCAGTACTTC
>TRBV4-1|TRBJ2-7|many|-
CASSHLGGRRLTYEQYF
TGCGCCAGCAGCCATCTGGGTGGACGGCGTCTGACCTACGAGCAGTACTTC
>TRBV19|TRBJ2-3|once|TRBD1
CASSHRTGGPKMVDTQYF
TGTGCCAGTAGTCACCGGACAGGGGGACCGAAGATGGTAGATACGCAGTATTTT
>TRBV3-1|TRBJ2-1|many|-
CASSQESVGQFF
TGTGCCAGCAGCCAAGAGTCCGTGGGGCAGTTCTTC
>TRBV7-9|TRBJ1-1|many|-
CASSDSGPRATEAFF
TGTGCCAGCAGCGATTCCGGGCCACGGGCAACTGAAGCTTTCTTT
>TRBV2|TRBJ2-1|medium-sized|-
CASRDTGYNEQFF
TGTGCCAGCAGGGACACAGGGTACAATGAGCAGTTCTTC
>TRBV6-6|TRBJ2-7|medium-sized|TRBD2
CASSPRRGAGERASYEQYF
TGTGCCAGCAGTCCCCGGAGGGGAGCGGGAGAGAGGGCCTCCTACGAGCAGTACTTC
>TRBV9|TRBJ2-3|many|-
CASSETQGGRSQYF
TGTGCCAGCAGCGAAACCCAAGGTGGACGTTCACAGTATTTT
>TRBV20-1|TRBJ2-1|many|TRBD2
CSASSGRSPGEQFF
TGCAGTGCTAGTAGCGGGAGGTCCCCAGGGGAGCAGTTCTTC
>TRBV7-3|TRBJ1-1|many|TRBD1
CASSTTGGNTEAFF
TGTGCCAGCAGCACAACAGGGGGGAACACTGAAGCTTTCTTT
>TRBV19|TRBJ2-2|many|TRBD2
CASRLAGDTGELFF
TGTGCCAGCCGACTAGCGGGAGACACCGGGGAGCTGTTTTTT
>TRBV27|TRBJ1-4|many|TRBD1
CASSVQHRGRQWSTNEKLFF
TGTGCCAGCAGTGTTCAACACAGGGGGCGGCAATGGTCGACTAATGAAAAACTGTTTTTT
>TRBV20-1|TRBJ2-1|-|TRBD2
CSARNLGVAGISSYNEQFF
TGCAGTGCTAGGAACCTCGGGGTAGCGGGGATTAGCTCCTACAATGAGCAGTTCTTC
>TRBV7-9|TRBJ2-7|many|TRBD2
CASSPRAGTRYEQYF
TGTGCCAGCAGCCCTCGAGCGGGAACGCGGTACGAGCAGTACTTC
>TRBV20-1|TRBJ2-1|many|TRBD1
CSARTGTGFNEQFF
TGCAGTGCTAGAACCGGGACAGGGTTCAATGAGCAGTTCTTC
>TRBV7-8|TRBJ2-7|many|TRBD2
CASSQGLAGIEQYF
TGTGCCAGCAGCCAAGGGCTAGCGGGGATCGAGCAGTACTTC
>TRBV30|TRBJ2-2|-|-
CAWSDVGELFF
TGTGCCTGGAGTGACGTCGGGGAGCTGTTTTTT
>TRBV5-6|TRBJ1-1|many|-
CASSPKREGLTVNTEAFF
TGTGCCAGCAGCCCCAAGCGGGAGGGGTTGACGGTGAACACTGAAGCTTTCTTT
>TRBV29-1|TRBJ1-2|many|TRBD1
CSAIRGQGNYGYTF
TGCAGCGCCATTCGGGGACAGGGTAACTATGGCTACACCTTC